This T cell receptor beta chain was identified in a study of T-cell reconstitution after alpha-beta-depleted transplantation in children. Points from the study as a whole: By one year post-transplant, T-cell counts and diversity largely arose from T cells that were newly produced. Some patients' high day-60 TCRbeta diversity was traced to surviving recipient T cells and thymic progenitors. About two months after transplant, alpha-beta T cells reportedly came from several hundred expanded graft clones.

This CDR3 is 14 amino acids long. The V gene lost 10 bases and the J gene lost 6 bases, with 16 bases spanning the gap. CDR1 is MDHEN and CDR2 is SYDVKM in the germline V gene. This clonotype was detected only a few times. Its antigen is as yet unknown. As it was prepared, the TCRbeta library received unique molecular identifiers. TCRdb reprocessed the PCR reads via MiXCR and lists one record per CDR3 protein. The profile shows about 830,000 distinct CDR3 sequences, less than 20% of them singletons. The sequence derives from a male patient between 10 and 17 years old who had a stem cell transplant for acute lymphoblastic leukemia, so the T cells may come from the graft donor. The V gene is TRBV28, the J gene TRBJ1-6, with D maybe TRBD1 (6 bases). The sample in question was PBMCs, mostly from graft donor cells, obtained 360 days after TCRalphabeta/CD19-depleted stem cell transplant. The CDR3 sequence: CATLGGHPNSPLHF. For the CDR3, the DNA is TGTGCCACTCTGGGGGGCCACCCTAATTCACCCCTCCACTTT.